This T cell receptor (beta chain) was recorded in a study of breast tumors, draining lymph nodes, adjacent tissues. The study, taken as a whole, reports: Compared with basal-like, luminal-like tumors shared significantly more repertoire with nontumor tissue. Findings are consistent with lymph node origin and intratumoral expansion of most tumor T cells. The lymph node origin of tumor T cells was framed as consistent with a hypothesis, not demonstrated. Compared with lymph nodes, tumors were less diverse; compared with nontumor tissue, more.

Breast cancer patients provided tissue from their axillary draining lymph nodes. V shed 3 bases, J shed 0 bases, and the junction held 1 base outside the gene matches. The length of the CDR3 is 14 residues. Germline CDR1 and CDR2: SGHAT and FQNNGV. In TCRdb, the multiplex PCR reads were re-called with MiXCR into one record per CDR3 protein. This sample has 200,000 to 300,000 distinct CDR3 sequences, with around 30% found just once. A word on this clonotype: Its antigen is not known.

Sequencing used axillary lymph node tissue. V and J are TRBV11-2 and TRBJ1-1; 7 positions match TRBD1. The source is a female donor with breast cancer. Some clones in this sample may be carry-over from other donors' samples. CDR3 sequence (DNA): TGTGCCAGCAGCTTCAGGGGGATGAACACTGAAGCTTTCTTT. Its protein product is CASSFRGMNTEAFF. Looking up the rest from reference TRBV11-2 and TRBJ1-1 gives the full variable domain: EAGVAQSPRYKIIEKRQSVAFWCNPISGHATLYWYQQILGQGPKLLIQFQNNGVVDDSQLPKDRFSAERLKGVDSTLKIQPAKLEDSAVYLCASSFRGMNTEAFFGQGTRLTVV.